This T cell receptor beta chain was sequenced for a study of a mutant IDH1 vaccine in newly diagnosed glioma. Germline V gene sequence: CDR1 SGHNT, CDR2 YYREEE (reference sequence). Trimming cost V 1 base and J 1 base, with 8 bases left between them. The CDR3 sequence is 14 residues long. Clones were sequenced by immunoSEQ multiplex PCR, and TCRdb holds only the in-frame ones, with some missing. The sample has about 51,000 clones, approximately 78% seen once. This clone was observed a few times. Its antigen is as yet unknown. The time point here: week 5, during vaccination. Every vaccine dose comprised 300 ug of mutant IDH1 20-mer peptide plus topical imiquimod. Overall study findings and caveats: Pseudoprogression seemingly bore no relation to changes in top peripheral T cell clonotypes.

The starting material was PBMCs, obtained from a glioma patient whose treatment included an IDH1 peptide vaccine. The genes are TRBV5-4 and TRBJ1-1; D not certain. The receptor was isolated from a middle-aged man with glioma. The DNA of the CDR3 is TGTGCCAGCAGCTTGACGCAGGAGAACACTGAAGCTTTCTTT. Encoded protein: CASSLTQENTEAFF.